This T cell receptor beta chain was found in a study of cytomegalovirus exposure and HLA in healthy donors. CDR3 size: 16 residues. The germline V gene encodes CDR1 SGHRS and CDR2 YFSETQ. V was clipped by 2 bases and J by 3 bases; unmatched bases: 11. Measured with immunoSEQ multiplex PCR; TCRdb has only the in-frame clones, and not every one. The table shows 110,000 or so clones, with roughly nine tenths occurring only once. Sequencing was performed on PBMCs. The TCR comes from a woman aged 18-30 years in good health and CMV-seropositive. The rearrangement joins TRBV5-1 to TRBJ2-7, with 7 bases identical to TRBD2. The CDR3 loop reads CASSFLTTSENYEQYF. CDR3 sequence (DNA): TGCGCCAGCAGCTTTCTCACAACTAGCGAAAACTACGAGCAGTACTTC.